This T cell receptor (beta chain) was recorded in a study of blood T cell repertoires in COVID-19. Study in general: Sites across the United States, Italy and Spain contributed samples from acute and convalescent COVID-19.

All enrollees were roughly 18 to 89 years old and from 25 or so US areas. The method was immunoSEQ multiplex PCR; TCRdb's version includes in-frame clones alone and lacks a portion of them. The sample lists over 300,000 clones; about 88% were seen once. Trimming took off 8 bases at V and 4 bases at J, with 14 bases between the two ends. This CDR3 region has 13 residues. The TCR sequence derives from a middle-aged woman who had recovered from COVID-19. The rearrangement joins TRBV12-3 or TRBV12-4 to TRBJ1-2; a weak D match, TRBD1 (5 bases). What was sequenced was PBMCs or T cells enriched from blood (not recorded which). CDR3 loop: CASGRGTRYGYTF. The CDR3 DNA reads as TGTGCCAGCGGACGGGGGACTCGCTATGGCTACACCTTC.